This T cell receptor beta chain was identified during a study of blood T cell repertoires in COVID-19. The J segment lost 4 bases and the V segment lost 5 bases, leaving 6 bases of the junction unmatched. Germline-derived CDR1 and CDR2 are SGHTA and FQGTGA. The length of the CDR3 is 14 residues. Per the original data handling: Counts of nucleated cells, estimated from reference gene primer amplification, were obtained. Only in-frame clones appear in the TCRdb table, and some are missing; sequencing was by immunoSEQ multiplex PCR. For V, J and clone size, that table is used; D and trimming come from the DNA. This table has under 200,000 clones, under 85% appearing once. This clone has a count of ten or more. This CDR3 is also generated by other DNA sequences in the sample.

This clonotype was obtained from an elderly woman with acute or convalescent COVID-19. The sequenced material came from peripheral blood. This chain uses TRBV7-3 with TRBJ1-1; 8 bases line up with TRBD1. The CDR3 sequence: CASSPGTGGTEAFF. The CDR3 coding sequence is TGTGCCAGCAGCCCGGGGACAGGTGGCACTGAAGCTTTCTTT.